This TCR beta chain was observed in a study of blood T cell repertoires in COVID-19. Study in general: Some COVID-19 samples were acute and others convalescent; all came from the United States, Italy and Spain.

Study processing details: How many nucleated cells were present was estimated from reference gene primer amplification. Data came from immunoSEQ multiplex PCR; TCRdb stores just in-frame clones and leaves some out. V and J calls and clone size follow that table, whereas D and trimming were derived from the DNA. The table has approximately 150,000 clones, approximately 88% seen once. With 6 bases removed from V and 0 bases from J, the gap between germline ends came to 12 bases. This CDR3 spans 15 amino acids. CDR1 is LNHNV and CDR2 is YYDKDF in the germline V gene (reference sequence). This clone is a singleton in its sample.

This clonotype originated in a human donor in a cohort sampled during active COVID-19. The genes are TRBV15 and TRBJ1-3; D is undetermined. What was sequenced was peripheral blood. CDR3 residues: CATSQRSFSGNTIYF. The CDR3 region has the DNA TGTGCCACCAGTCAGAGGTCCTTCTCTGGAAACACCATATATTTT. Supplemented by reference TRBV15 and TRBJ1-3, the full variable domain reads DAMVIQNPRYQVTQFGKPVTLSCSQTLNHNVMYWYQQKSSQAPKLLFHYYDKDFNNEADTPDNFQSRRPNTSFCFLDIRSPGLGDTAMYLCATSQRSFSGNTIYFGEGSWLTVV.